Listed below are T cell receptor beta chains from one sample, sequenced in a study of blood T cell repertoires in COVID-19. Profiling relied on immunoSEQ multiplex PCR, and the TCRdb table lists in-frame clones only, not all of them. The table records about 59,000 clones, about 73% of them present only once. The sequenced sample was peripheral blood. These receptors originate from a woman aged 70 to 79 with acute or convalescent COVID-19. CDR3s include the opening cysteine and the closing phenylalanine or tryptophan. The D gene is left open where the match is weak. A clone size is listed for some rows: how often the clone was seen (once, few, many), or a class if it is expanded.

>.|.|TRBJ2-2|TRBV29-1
CSVSDSLKTGELFF
TGCAGCGTTTCGGACAGTTTGAAGACCGGGGAGCTGTTTTTT
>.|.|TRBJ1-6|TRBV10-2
CASTPSNSPLHF
TGCGCCAGCACTCCCTCTAATTCACCCCTCCACTTT
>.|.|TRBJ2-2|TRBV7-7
CASSNLSVNTGELFF
TGTGCCAGCAGCAACCTGTCGGTGAACACCGGGGAGCTGTTTTTT
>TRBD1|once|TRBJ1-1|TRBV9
CASSPPGQGNTEAFF
TGTGCCAGCAGCCCCCCTGGACAGGGGAACACTGAAGCTTTCTTT
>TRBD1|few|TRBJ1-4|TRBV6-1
CASSEYPPQGTTNEKLFF
TGTGCCAGCAGTGAATACCCCCCACAGGGGACAACTAATGAAAAACTGTTTTTT
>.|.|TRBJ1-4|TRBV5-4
CASSGPPASGEKLFF
TGTGCCAGCAGCGGGCCACCGGCCTCTGGAGAAAAACTGTTTTTT
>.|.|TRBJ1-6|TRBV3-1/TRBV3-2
CASSQEGGVNSPLHF
TGTGCCAGCAGCCAAGAGGGCGGGGTCAATTCACCCCTCCACTTT
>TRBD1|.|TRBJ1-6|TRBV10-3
CAISAQSGGLGNSPLHF
TGTGCCATCAGTGCCCAATCAGGGGGCCTAGGGAATTCACCCCTCCACTTT
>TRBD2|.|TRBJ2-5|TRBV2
CASSLTSGGKETQYF
TGTGCCAGCAGTTTGACTAGCGGGGGGAAAGAGACCCAGTACTTC
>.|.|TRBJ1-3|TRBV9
CASSVGGQFSGNTIYF
TGTGCCAGCAGCGTAGGTGGACAGTTCTCTGGAAACACCATATATTTT
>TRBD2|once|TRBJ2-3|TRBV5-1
CASSPGEGLAETDTQYF
TGCGCCAGCAGCCCGGGGGAAGGACTAGCGGAAACAGATACGCAGTATTTT
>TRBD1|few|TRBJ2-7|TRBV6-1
CASSEVLIRLGTGSPYEQYF
TGTGCCAGCAGTGAAGTTTTGATTAGGCTTGGGACAGGTTCGCCCTACGAGCAGTACTTC
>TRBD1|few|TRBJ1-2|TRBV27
CASSPGTGLNYGYTF
TGTGCCAGCAGTCCCGGGACAGGGCTCAACTATGGCTACACCTTC
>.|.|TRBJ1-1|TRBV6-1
CASSDRSRGTEAFF
TGTGCCAGCAGTGACCGTTCCAGGGGCACTGAAGCTTTCTTT